The rows below give T cell receptor beta chains drawn from one sample of a study of blood T cell repertoires in COVID-19. Generated by immunoSEQ multiplex PCR, the TCRdb table keeps only in-frame clones and is missing some. The data show some 200,000 clones, roughly 90% seen once. The sequencing sample was made of peripheral blood. The receptors come from a man between 65 and 79 years old with acute or convalescent COVID-19. The CDR3 runs from the conserved cysteine through the conserved F or W.

CDR3 length	V gene	J gene	CDR3 protein
18	TRBV7-8	TRBJ2-7	CASSHHGVGGGRPYEQYF
12	TRBV28	TRBJ1-2	CASITTGSGYTF
15	TRBV7-9	TRBJ2-5	CASSSPGGSKETQYF
14	TRBV19	TRBJ1-4	CASSSRGAWEKLFF
13	TRBV6-5	TRBJ2-7	CASSYGQVYEQYF
13	TRBV5-1	TRBJ2-5	CASSRDSQETQYF
15	TRBV10-3	TRBJ1-5	CATSDRGGGNQPQHF
12	TRBV7-9	TRBJ1-1	CASSSRSWRAFF
16	TRBV3-1/TRBV3-2	TRBJ2-2	CASSQAGIRNTGELFF
16	TRBV28	TRBJ1-3	CASSLQTGTSGNTIYF
14	TRBV2	TRBJ1-5	CASSGQGLRQPQHF
17	TRBV7-9	TRBJ1-1	CASSKQRDSLGDTEAFF
15	TRBV2	TRBJ2-2	CASRGTGTTTGELFF
15	TRBV19	TRBJ2-1	CASSSGQGSYNEQFF
14	TRBV7-2	TRBJ2-7	CASAPGLAGVEQYF
18	TRBV7-3	TRBJ2-1	CASSPTGASSGSLGEQFF
16	TRBV6-2/TRBV6-3	TRBJ2-7	CASSSGGAGRKWEQYF
17	TRBV9	TRBJ2-2	CASSELAGGSRTGELFF
13	TRBV2	TRBJ2-1	CASTPSGVYEQFF
16	TRBV7-8	TRBJ2-1	CASQPFRDYRNNKQFF
13	TRBV2	TRBJ2-7	CASSRTGGYEQYF
16	TRBV6-5	TRBJ2-7	CASSYLSGESSYEQYF
15	TRBV4-1	TRBJ2-7	CASSQSWDRAYEQYF
15	TRBV19	TRBJ2-3	CASSSRTSGRFAQYF
15	TRBV6-1	TRBJ1-1	CASSEHLNLNTEAFF
12	TRBV30	TRBJ1-2	CAWSVDTYGYTF
18	TRBV27	TRBJ1-1	CASSLSPAAGGPNTEAFF
15	TRBV3-1/TRBV3-2	TRBJ1-3	CASSPPRYSGNTIYF
15	TRBV28	TRBJ2-1	CASSHKKSSYNEQFF
14	TRBV28	TRBJ2-7	CASSLSLLAYEQYF
18	TRBV4-3	TRBJ2-2	CASSQGSRGTANTGELFF
13	TRBV28	TRBJ1-2	CASTLIEGYGYTF
15	TRBV18	TRBJ2-3	CASSPTLQGKDTQYF
13	TRBV28	TRBJ2-1	CASRRTRGTRQFF
15	TRBV7-2	TRBJ2-2	CASSRKVAGIGELFF
15	TRBV15	TRBJ2-7	CATSSPDRGSYEQYF
16	TRBV10-3	TRBJ1-1	CAISGGTGGMNTEAFF
14	TRBV15	TRBJ1-5	CATSRIQGNQPQHF
17	TRBV28	TRBJ2-1	CASSPTFGTGSYNEQFF
14	TRBV7-8	TRBJ1-2	CASSLERGLLGYTF
15	TRBV6-2/TRBV6-3	TRBJ2-5	CASSAGTGRQETQYF
18	TRBV28	TRBJ2-5	CASSPRGSGRAIRETQYF
15	TRBV7-2	TRBJ2-1	CASRSDRGSYNEQFF
17	TRBV19	TRBJ2-4	CASSIFQGGSAKNIQYF
15	TRBV18	TRBJ1-4	CASSPSYREGEKLFF
15	TRBV7-3	TRBJ2-1	CASSLFSGRYNEQFF
16	TRBV27	TRBJ2-2	CASSSQLVRGPGELFF
15	TRBV7-9	TRBJ2-7	CASSLLGSGRHEQYF
13	TRBV20-1	TRBJ1-6	CSASSGENSPLHF
17	TRBV6-2/TRBV6-3	TRBJ2-4	CASSPGQGFLAKNIQYF
12	TRBV2	TRBJ1-5	CASGTEYQPQHF
14	TRBV6-5	TRBJ2-7	CASSPGTGGREQYF
18	TRBV13	TRBJ2-2	CASSLPSGDIANTGELFF
14	TRBV29-1	TRBJ1-2	CSVIGGYNLSGYTF
16	TRBV5-1	TRBJ1-6	CASSFTLSSYNSPLHF
16	TRBV3-1/TRBV3-2	TRBJ2-7	CASSQEGPAGRNEQYF
15	TRBV7-2	TRBJ2-6	CASSLTGVGANVLTF